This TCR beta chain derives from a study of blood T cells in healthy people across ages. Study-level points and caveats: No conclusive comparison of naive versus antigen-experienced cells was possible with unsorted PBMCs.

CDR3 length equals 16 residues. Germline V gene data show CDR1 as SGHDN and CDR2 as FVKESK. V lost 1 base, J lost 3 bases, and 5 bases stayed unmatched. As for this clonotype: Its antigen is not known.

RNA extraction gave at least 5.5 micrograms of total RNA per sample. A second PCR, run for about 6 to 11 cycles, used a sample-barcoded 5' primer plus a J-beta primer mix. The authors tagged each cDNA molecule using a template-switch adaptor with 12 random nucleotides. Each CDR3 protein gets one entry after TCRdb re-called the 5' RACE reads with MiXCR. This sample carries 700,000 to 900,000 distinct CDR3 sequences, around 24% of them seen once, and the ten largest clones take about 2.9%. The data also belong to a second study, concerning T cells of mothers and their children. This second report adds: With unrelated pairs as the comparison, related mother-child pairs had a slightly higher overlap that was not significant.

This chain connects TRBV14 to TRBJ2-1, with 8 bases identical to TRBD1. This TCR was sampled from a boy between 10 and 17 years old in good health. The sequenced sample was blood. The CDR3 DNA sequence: TGTGCCAGCAGCCAAGCAACAGGGGGGAACTACAATGAGCAGTTCTTC. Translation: CASSQATGGNYNEQFF. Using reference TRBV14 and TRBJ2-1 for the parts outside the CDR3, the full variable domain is EAGVTQFPSHSVIEKGQTVTLRCDPISGHDNLYWYRRVMGKEIKFLLHFVKESKQDESGMPNNRFLAERTGGTYSTLKVQPAELEDSGVYFCASSQATGGNYNEQFFGPGTRLTVL.